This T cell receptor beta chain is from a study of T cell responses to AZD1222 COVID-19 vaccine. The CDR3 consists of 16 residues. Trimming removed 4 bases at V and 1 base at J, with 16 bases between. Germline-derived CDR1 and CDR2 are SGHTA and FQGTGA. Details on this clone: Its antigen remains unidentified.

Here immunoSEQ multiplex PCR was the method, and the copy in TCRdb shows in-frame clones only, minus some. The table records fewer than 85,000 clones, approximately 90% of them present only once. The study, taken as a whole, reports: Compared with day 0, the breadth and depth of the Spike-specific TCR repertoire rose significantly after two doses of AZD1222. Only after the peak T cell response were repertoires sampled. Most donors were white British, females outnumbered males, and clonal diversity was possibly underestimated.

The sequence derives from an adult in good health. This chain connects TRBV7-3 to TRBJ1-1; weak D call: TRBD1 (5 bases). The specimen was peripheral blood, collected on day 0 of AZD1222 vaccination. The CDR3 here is CASSSNGAGRNTEAFF. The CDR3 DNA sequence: TGTGCCAGCAGCTCTAACGGGGCCGGGAGGAACACTGAAGCTTTCTTT.